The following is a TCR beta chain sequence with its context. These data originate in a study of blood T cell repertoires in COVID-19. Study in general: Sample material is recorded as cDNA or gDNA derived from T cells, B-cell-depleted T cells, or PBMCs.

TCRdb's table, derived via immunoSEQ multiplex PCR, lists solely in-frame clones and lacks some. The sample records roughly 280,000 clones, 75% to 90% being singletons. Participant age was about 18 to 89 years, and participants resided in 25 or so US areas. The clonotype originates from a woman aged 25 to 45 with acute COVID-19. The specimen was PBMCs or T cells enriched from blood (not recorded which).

As DNA, the CDR3 is TGTGCCTGGACAACCGGGACAGGGGGTATGACCCAGTACTTC. It specifies CAWTTGTGGMTQYF. The J gene is TRBJ2-5, the V gene TRBV30, with 11 bases lining up with TRBD1. V lost 4 bases to trimming and J lost 7 bases; unmatched junction nucleotides: 8. The CDR3 consists of 14 residues. Germline values: CDR1 GTSNPN, CDR2 SVGIG (reference sequence).